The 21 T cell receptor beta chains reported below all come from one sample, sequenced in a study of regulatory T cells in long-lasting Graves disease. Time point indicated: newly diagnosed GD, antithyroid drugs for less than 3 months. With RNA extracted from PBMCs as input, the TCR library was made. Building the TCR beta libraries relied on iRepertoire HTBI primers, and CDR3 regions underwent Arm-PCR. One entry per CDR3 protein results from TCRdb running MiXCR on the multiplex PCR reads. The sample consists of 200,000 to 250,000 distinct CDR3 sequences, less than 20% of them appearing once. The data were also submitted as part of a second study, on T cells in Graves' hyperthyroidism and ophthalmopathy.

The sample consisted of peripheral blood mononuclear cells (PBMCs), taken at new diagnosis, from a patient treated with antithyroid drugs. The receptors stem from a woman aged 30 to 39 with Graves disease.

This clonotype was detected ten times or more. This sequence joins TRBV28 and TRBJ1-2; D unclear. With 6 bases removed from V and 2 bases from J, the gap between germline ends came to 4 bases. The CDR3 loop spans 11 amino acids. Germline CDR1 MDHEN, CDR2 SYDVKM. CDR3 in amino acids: CASRGNYGYTF. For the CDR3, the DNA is TGTGCCAGCAGGGGAAACTATGGCTACACCTTC.

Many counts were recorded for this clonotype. CDR3 sequence: CASSLGWAASSYNEQFF. The DNA for the CDR3 is TGTGCCAGCAGCTTAGGATGGGCAGCCTCTTCCTACAATGAGCAGTTCTTC. V gene TRBV7-2 combines with J gene TRBJ2-1; D is uncertain. CDR1 is SGHTA, CDR2 FQGNSA, per germline. The CDR3 covers 17 residues. Trimming took off 1 base at V and 1 base at J, with 14 bases between the two ends.

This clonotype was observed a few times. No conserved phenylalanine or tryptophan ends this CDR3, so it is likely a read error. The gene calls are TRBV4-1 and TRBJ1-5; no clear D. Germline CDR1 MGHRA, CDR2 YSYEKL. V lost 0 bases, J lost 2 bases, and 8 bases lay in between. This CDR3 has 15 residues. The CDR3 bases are TGCGCCAGCAGCCAAGATATCTCAGGCAATCAGCCCCAGCATCTT. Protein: CASSQDISGNQPQHL.

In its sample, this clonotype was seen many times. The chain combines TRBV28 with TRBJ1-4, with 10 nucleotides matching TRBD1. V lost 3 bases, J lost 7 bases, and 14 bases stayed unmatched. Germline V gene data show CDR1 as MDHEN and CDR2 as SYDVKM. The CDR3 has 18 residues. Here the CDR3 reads CASSLVGTGALVGEKLFF. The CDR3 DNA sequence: TGTGCCAGCAGTTTGGTAGGGACAGGGGCGTTGGTTGGTGAAAAACTGTTTTTT.

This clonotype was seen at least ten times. CDR3 sequence reads: CASSPGQGSGYTF. CDR3 nucleotide sequence: TGCGCCAGCAGCCCAGGACAGGGGTCTGGCTACACCTTC. V is TRBV5-1 and J is TRBJ1-2; 9 bases are a match to TRBD1. V dropped 4 bases and J dropped 7; count of bases not matched to a gene: 5. This CDR3 has 13 amino acids. Germline lookup yields CDR1 SGHRS and CDR2 YFSETQ.

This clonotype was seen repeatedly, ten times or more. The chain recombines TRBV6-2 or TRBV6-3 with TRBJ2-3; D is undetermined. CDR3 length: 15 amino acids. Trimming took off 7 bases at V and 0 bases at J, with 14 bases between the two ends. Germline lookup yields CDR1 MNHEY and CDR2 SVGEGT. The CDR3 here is CASILSISSTDTQYF. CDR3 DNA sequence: TGTGCCAGCATTTTGAGCATTTCTAGCACAGATACGCAGTATTTT.

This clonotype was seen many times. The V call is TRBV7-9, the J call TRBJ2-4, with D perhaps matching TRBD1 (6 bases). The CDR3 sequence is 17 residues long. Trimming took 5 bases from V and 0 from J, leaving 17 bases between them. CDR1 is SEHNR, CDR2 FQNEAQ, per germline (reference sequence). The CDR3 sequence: CASSATGPRGAKNIQYF. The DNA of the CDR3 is TGTGCCAGCAGCGCAACAGGGCCAAGGGGAGCCAAAAACATTCAGTACTTC.

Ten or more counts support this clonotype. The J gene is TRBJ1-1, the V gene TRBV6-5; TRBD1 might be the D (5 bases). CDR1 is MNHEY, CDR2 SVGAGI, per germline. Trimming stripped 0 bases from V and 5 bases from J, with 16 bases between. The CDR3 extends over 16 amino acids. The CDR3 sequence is CASSYSSIGGGTEAFF. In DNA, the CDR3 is TGTGCCAGCAGTTACTCTTCTATCGGGGGGGGGACTGAAGCTTTCTTT.

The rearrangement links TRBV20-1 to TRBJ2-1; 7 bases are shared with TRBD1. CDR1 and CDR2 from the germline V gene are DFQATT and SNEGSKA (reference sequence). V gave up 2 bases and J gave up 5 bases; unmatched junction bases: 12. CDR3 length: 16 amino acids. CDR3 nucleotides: TGCAGTGCTAGAATCAGGGGGATCCTTTCTAACAATGAGCAGTTCTTC. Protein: CSARIRGILSNNEQFF.

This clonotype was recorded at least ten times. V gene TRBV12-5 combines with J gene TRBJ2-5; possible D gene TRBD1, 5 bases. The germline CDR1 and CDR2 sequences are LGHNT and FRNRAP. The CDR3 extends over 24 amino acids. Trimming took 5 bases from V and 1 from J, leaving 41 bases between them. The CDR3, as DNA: TGTGCTAGTGGTCCGCGCAAATGTCCCTGGCGGACACGGCGTTCGGTCTTATCCCAAGAGACCCAGTACTTC. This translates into CASGPRKCPWRTRRSVLSQETQYF.

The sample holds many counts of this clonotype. The DNA of the CDR3 is TGTGCCAGCAGTAGTTTAGGGCAGCCCCAGCATTTT. It specifies CASSSLGQPQHF. V gene TRBV27 combines with J gene TRBJ1-5; no clear D gene. Looked up from germline, CDR1 is MNHEY and CDR2 is SMNVEV (reference sequence). The CDR3 contains 12 residues. Trimming took 5 bases from V and 7 from J, leaving 9 bases between them.

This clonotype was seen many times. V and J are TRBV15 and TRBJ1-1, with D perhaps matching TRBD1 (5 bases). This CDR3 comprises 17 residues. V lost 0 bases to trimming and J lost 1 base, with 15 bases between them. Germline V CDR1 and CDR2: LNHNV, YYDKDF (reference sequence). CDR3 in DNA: TGTGCCACCAGCAGAGATGTAGGGGCCGGCGGGAACACTGAAGCTTTCTTT. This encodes CATSRDVGAGGNTEAFF.

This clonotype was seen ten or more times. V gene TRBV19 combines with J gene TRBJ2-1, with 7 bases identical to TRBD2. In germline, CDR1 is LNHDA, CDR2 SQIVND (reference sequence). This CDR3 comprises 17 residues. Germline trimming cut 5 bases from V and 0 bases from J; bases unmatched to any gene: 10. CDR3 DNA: TGTGCCAGTAGTCCCTTTGTGCGGGGGAGCTCCTACAATGAGCAGTTCTTC. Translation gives CASSPFVRGSSYNEQFF.

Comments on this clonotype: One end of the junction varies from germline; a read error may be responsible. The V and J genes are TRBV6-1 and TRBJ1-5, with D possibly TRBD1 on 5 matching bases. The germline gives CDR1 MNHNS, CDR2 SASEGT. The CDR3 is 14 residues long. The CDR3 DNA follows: TGTGCCAGCAAAGGGTTACAGGACAATCAGCCCAAGCATTTT. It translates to CASKGLQDNQPKHF.

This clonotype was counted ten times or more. The CDR3, as DNA: TGCAGTGCCTTAACAGGGGGCGGCAACTATGGCTACACCTTC. Translation: CSALTGGGNYGYTF. This chain joins TRBV20-1 and TRBJ1-2, with 9 positions matching TRBD1. The CDR3 contains 14 residues. CDR1 is DFQATT and CDR2 is SNEGSKA in the germline V gene (reference sequence). Trimming at V came to 6 bases and at J to 2 bases, leaving 7 bases not matched to a gene.

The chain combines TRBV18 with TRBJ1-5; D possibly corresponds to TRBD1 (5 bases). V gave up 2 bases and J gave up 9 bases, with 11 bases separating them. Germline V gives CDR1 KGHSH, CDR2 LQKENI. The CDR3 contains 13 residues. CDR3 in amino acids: CASSPEGYRPQHF. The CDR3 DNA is TGTGCCAGCTCACCAGAGGGGTATCGGCCCCAGCATTTT.

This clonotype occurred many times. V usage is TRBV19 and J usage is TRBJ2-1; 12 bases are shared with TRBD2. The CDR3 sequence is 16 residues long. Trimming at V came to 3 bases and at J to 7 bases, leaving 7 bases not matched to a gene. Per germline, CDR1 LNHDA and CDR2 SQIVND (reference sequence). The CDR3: CASSIQRTSGMNEQFF. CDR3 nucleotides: TGTGCCAGTAGTATTCAACGGACTAGCGGGATGAATGAGCAGTTCTTC. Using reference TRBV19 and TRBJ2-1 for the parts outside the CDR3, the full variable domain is DGGITQSPKYLFRKEGQNVTLSCEQNLNHDAMYWYRQDPGQGLRLIYYSQIVNDFQKGDIAEGYSVSREKKESFPLTVTSAQKNPTAFYLCASSIQRTSGMNEQFFGPGTRLTVL.

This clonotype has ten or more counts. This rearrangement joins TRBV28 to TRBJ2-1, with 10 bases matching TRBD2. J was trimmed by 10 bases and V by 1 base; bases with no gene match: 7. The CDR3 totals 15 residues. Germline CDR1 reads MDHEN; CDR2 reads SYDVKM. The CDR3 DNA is TGTGCCAGCAGTTTATCAGCGGGGGGGCCAAGGGAGCAGTTCTTC. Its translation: CASSLSAGGPREQFF.

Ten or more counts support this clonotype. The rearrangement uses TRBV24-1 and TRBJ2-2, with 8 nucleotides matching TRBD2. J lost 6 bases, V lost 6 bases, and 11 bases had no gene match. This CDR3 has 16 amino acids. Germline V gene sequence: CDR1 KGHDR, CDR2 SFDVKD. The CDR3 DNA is TGTGCCACCAGTCCCGGGACTAGGTGGGGCTCCGGGGAGCTGTTTTTT. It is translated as CATSPGTRWGSGELFF.

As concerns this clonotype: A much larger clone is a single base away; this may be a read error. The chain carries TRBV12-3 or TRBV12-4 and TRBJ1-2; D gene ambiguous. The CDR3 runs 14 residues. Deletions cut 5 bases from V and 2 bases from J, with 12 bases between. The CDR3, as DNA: TGTGCCAGCAGTGAGTCGGAGGGAAACTATGGCTACACCTTC. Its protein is CASSESEGNYGYTF.

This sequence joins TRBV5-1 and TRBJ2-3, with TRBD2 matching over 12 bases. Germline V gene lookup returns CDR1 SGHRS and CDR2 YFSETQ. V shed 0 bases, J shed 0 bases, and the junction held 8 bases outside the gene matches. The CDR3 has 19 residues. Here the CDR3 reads CASSLEGLAGPTSTDTQYF. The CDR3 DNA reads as TGCGCCAGCAGCTTGGAAGGACTAGCGGGACCCACTAGCACAGATACGCAGTATTTT.